A selection of T cell receptor beta chains follows, all from one sample in a study of control samples from healthy donors and cancer patients. Repertoires were generated with immunoSEQ multiplex PCR, while TCRdb's copy carries only in-frame clones and drops some. Among around 90,000 clones listed, around four fifths were seen once. Sequencing was carried out using blood. Receptors originate from a man aged 25-45 years in good health. The CDR3 runs from the conserved cysteine through the conserved F or W. The D gene is left open where the match is weak. Part of the rows lack a size; the others show once, few, many or a class for expanded clones.

v_gene: TRBV19; j_gene: TRBJ1-5; abundance: .; d_gene: TRBD1; CDR3nt: TGTGCCAGTAGTGTCATGCAGGGGGTCTATCAGCCCCAGCATTTT; CDR3aa: CASSVMQGVYQPQHF
v_gene: TRBV2; j_gene: TRBJ1-6; abundance: .; d_gene: .; CDR3nt: TGTGCCAGCAGTGATCTGGGGCAGGGCCCCTATAATTCACCCCTCCACTTT; CDR3aa: CASSDLGQGPYNSPLHF
v_gene: TRBV28; j_gene: TRBJ2-7; abundance: .; d_gene: .; CDR3nt: TGTGCCAGCAGCTCAACGATCTCCTACGAGCAGTACTTC; CDR3aa: CASSSTISYEQYF
v_gene: TRBV27; j_gene: TRBJ1-6; abundance: .; d_gene: .; CDR3nt: TGTGCCAGCAGCTATGTCTCCTATAATTCACCCCTCCACTTT; CDR3aa: CASSYVSYNSPLHF
v_gene: TRBV24-1; j_gene: TRBJ1-4; abundance: .; d_gene: TRBD1; CDR3nt: TGTGCCACAGACAGGGGCAGAGAAAAACTGTTTTTT; CDR3aa: CATDRGREKLFF
v_gene: TRBV30; j_gene: TRBJ2-7; abundance: many; d_gene: .; CDR3nt: TGTGCCTGGAGTGTACAAGGGAGTAATAAGCAGTACTTC; CDR3aa: CAWSVQGSNKQYF
v_gene: TRBV5-5; j_gene: TRBJ1-5; abundance: .; d_gene: .; CDR3nt: TGTGCCAGCAGCTTTGGAGGAGATCAGCCCCAGCATTTT; CDR3aa: CASSFGGDQPQHF
v_gene: TRBV7-2; j_gene: TRBJ2-3; abundance: .; d_gene: .; CDR3nt: TGTGCCAGCAGCTCCCTAGATACGCAGTATTTT; CDR3aa: CASSSLDTQYF
v_gene: TRBV2; j_gene: TRBJ1-3; abundance: few; d_gene: .; CDR3nt: TGTGCCAGCAGTGAAGAGGGAACAGGAAACACCATATATTTT; CDR3aa: CASSEEGTGNTIYF
v_gene: TRBV20-1; j_gene: TRBJ1-2; abundance: .; d_gene: .; CDR3nt: TGCAGTGTGCACCACGACTATGGCTACACCTTC; CDR3aa: CSVHHDYGYTF
v_gene: TRBV27; j_gene: TRBJ1-6; abundance: .; d_gene: .; CDR3nt: TGTGCCAGCAGCGTGCCGGGAACCAATAATTCACCCCTCCACTTT; CDR3aa: CASSVPGTNNSPLHF
v_gene: TRBV5-4; j_gene: TRBJ2-3; abundance: .; d_gene: .; CDR3nt: TGTGCCAGCAGCTTGGACGGGTACACAGATACGCAGTATTTT; CDR3aa: CASSLDGYTDTQYF
v_gene: TRBV3-1/TRBV3-2; j_gene: TRBJ2-2; abundance: .; d_gene: .; CDR3nt: TGTGCCAGCAGCCTCCGTCGGTCCGGGGAGCTGTTTTTT; CDR3aa: CASSLRRSGELFF
v_gene: TRBV2; j_gene: TRBJ1-1; abundance: .; d_gene: .; CDR3nt: TGTGCCAGCAATGTCGCTGGAGAAGGGACTGAAGCTTTCTTT; CDR3aa: CASNVAGEGTEAFF
v_gene: TRBV19; j_gene: TRBJ2-3; abundance: .; d_gene: TRBD2; CDR3nt: TGTGCCAGTAGTACCCGAGGGACTAGCGGGGGCCGCACAGATACGCAGTATTTT; CDR3aa: CASSTRGTSGGRTDTQYF
v_gene: TRBV13; j_gene: TRBJ1-2; abundance: .; d_gene: TRBD1; CDR3nt: TGTGCCAGCAGCCCGGGACAGGGGGCGCGGGGCTACACCTTC; CDR3aa: CASSPGQGARGYTF
v_gene: TRBV6-1; j_gene: TRBJ1-5; abundance: .; d_gene: .; CDR3nt: TGTGCCAGCAGTGAAACCAGGGCCCCGACCCAGCCCCAGCATTTT; CDR3aa: CASSETRAPTQPQHF
v_gene: TRBV2; j_gene: TRBJ2-1; abundance: .; d_gene: .; CDR3nt: TGTGCCAGCAACCCCCCCCCAAATGAGCAGTTCTTC; CDR3aa: CASNPPPNEQFF
v_gene: TRBV6-1; j_gene: TRBJ2-7; abundance: .; d_gene: TRBD1; CDR3nt: TGTGCCAGCAGTGAGCCTACCGGGACAGGGGGATATTACGAGCAGTACTTC; CDR3aa: CASSEPTGTGGYYEQYF
v_gene: TRBV28; j_gene: TRBJ1-1; abundance: .; d_gene: .; CDR3nt: TGTGCCAGCAGCCTGTGGGCCAACACTGAAGCTTTCTTT; CDR3aa: CASSLWANTEAFF
v_gene: TRBV5-8; j_gene: TRBJ2-3; abundance: .; d_gene: .; CDR3nt: TGTGCCAGCAGCTTGGGAGGGGCCACCCCAGATACGCAGTATTTT; CDR3aa: CASSLGGATPDTQYF
v_gene: TRBV28; j_gene: TRBJ1-3; abundance: .; d_gene: .; CDR3nt: TGTGCCAGCAGTTCCGATTATTCGGGTTCGGGGGCGCGCTCTGGAAACACCATATATTTT; CDR3aa: CASSSDYSGSGARSGNTIYF
v_gene: TRBV7-2; j_gene: TRBJ1-5; abundance: .; d_gene: .; CDR3nt: TGTGCCAGCAGCCCACCGGGGACGAATCAGCCCCAGCATTTT; CDR3aa: CASSPPGTNQPQHF
v_gene: TRBV19; j_gene: TRBJ1-5; abundance: .; d_gene: TRBD1; CDR3nt: TGTGCCAGTAGTAGCGCGCACAGGGGTGGCAATCAGCCCCAGCATTTT; CDR3aa: CASSSAHRGGNQPQHF
v_gene: TRBV2; j_gene: TRBJ2-3; abundance: .; d_gene: TRBD2; CDR3nt: TGTGCCAGCAGTGGCCCTAGCGGGGGGACCACAGATACGCAGTATTTT; CDR3aa: CASSGPSGGTTDTQYF
v_gene: TRBV28; j_gene: TRBJ1-2; abundance: .; d_gene: .; CDR3nt: TGTGCCGGCACATCCCACGGGTTGACGGCTAACTCTGGCTACACCTTC; CDR3aa: CAGTSHGLTANSGYTF
v_gene: TRBV5-8; j_gene: TRBJ2-7; abundance: .; d_gene: .; CDR3nt: TGTGCCAGCAGCTTGTATTACGTATCCTACGAGCAGTACTTC; CDR3aa: CASSLYYVSYEQYF
v_gene: TRBV4-2; j_gene: TRBJ1-2; abundance: .; d_gene: .; CDR3nt: TGTGCCAGCAGCCAAGAACAGAACAATAACTATGGCTACACCTTC; CDR3aa: CASSQEQNNNYGYTF
v_gene: TRBV19; j_gene: TRBJ1-5; abundance: .; d_gene: TRBD1; CDR3nt: TGTGCCAGTAGCCGGGGGACAGGGGGCGACTATAGCAATCAGCCCCAGCATTTT; CDR3aa: CASSRGTGGDYSNQPQHF
v_gene: TRBV14; j_gene: TRBJ2-3; abundance: .; d_gene: TRBD2; CDR3nt: TGTGCCAGCAGCCTCCAACTAGCGAGCACAGATACGCAGTATTTT; CDR3aa: CASSLQLASTDTQYF
v_gene: TRBV10-1; j_gene: TRBJ2-4; abundance: .; d_gene: .; CDR3nt: TGCGCCAGCATCCCCCGTGGGGGCGGTGGGGCCAAAAACATTCAGTACTTC; CDR3aa: CASIPRGGGGAKNIQYF